This T cell receptor (beta chain) was sequenced in a study of blood T cell repertoires in COVID-19. Study-level background: From T cells, B-cell-depleted T cells, or PBMCs came the material, which was cDNA or gDNA.

J gave up 5 bases and V 3 bases, and 4 bases lay outside the gene matches. The CDR3 has 14 residues. In germline, CDR1 is SGHRS, CDR2 YFSETQ. Original processing notes: Amplifying reference gene primers gave estimates of nucleated cell counts. Produced via immunoSEQ multiplex PCR; TCRdb's table is partial and in-frame only. Clone size and V and J calls were adopted from that table, with D and trimming inferred from the DNA. This table holds approximately 110,000 clones, about three quarters found once. This TCR derives from an elderly man with acute or convalescent COVID-19. The chain employs TRBV5-1 and TRBJ2-2; 7 positions agree with TRBD1. Specimen: peripheral blood. The CDR3, as DNA: TGCGCCAGCAGCTCGGGACAGAGAACCGGGGAGCTGTTTTTT. It yields the protein CASSSGQRTGELFF.